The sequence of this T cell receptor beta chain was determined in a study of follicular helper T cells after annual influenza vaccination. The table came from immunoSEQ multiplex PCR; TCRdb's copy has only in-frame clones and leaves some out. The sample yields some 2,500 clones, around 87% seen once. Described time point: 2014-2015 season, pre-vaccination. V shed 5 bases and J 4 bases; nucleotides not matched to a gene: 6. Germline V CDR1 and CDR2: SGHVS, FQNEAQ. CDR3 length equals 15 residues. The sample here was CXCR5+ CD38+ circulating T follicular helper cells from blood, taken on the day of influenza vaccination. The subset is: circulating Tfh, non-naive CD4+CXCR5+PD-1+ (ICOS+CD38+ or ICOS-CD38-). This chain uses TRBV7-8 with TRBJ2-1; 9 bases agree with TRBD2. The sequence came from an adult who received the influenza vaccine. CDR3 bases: TGTGCCAGCAGCGATAGCGGGAGTGGGTACAATGAGCAGTTCTTC. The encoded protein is CASSDSGSGYNEQFF.